The rows below give T cell receptor beta chains drawn from one sample of a study of CD8 T cells in Susac syndrome. TCRdb fed the immunoSEQ multiplex PCR reads into MiXCR, producing one record per CDR3 protein. The sample shows roughly 180,000 distinct CDR3 sequences, over 85% of them seen only once. Sequencing used CD4+ T cells from PBMCs. These TCRs come from a human donor in good health. The CDR3 runs from the conserved cysteine through the conserved F or W. The order of the fields is clone size, J gene, V gene, CDR3 length, D gene, CDR3 protein, CDR3 DNA. D genes are given only for firm matches. Clone size is stated in some rows and not others, as once, few, many or a class when expanded.

size: -
J: TRBJ2-1
V: TRBV28
length: 12
D: -
CDR3: CASSFQRNEQFF
DNA: TGTGCCAGCAGTTTTCAGCGGAACGAGCAGTTCTTC

size: -
J: TRBJ1-4
V: TRBV29-1
length: 13
D: -
CDR3: CSVEEGADEKLFF
DNA: TGCAGCGTTGAAGAGGGAGCGGACGAAAAACTGTTTTTT

size: -
J: TRBJ1-2
V: TRBV30
length: 13
D: -
CDR3: CAWSTGGNYGYTF
DNA: TGTGCCTGGTCCACGGGCGGCAACTATGGCTACACCTTC

size: -
J: TRBJ1-1
V: TRBV29-1
length: 12
D: -
CDR3: CSVIQGLTEAFF
DNA: TGCAGCGTTATCCAGGGTCTGACTGAAGCTTTCTTT

size: -
J: TRBJ2-1
V: TRBV12-3/TRBV12-4
length: 16
D: -
CDR3: CASSLAQQSSYNEQFF
DNA: TGTGCCAGCAGTTTAGCGCAACAGAGCTCCTACAATGAGCAGTTCTTC

size: -
J: TRBJ2-1
V: TRBV20-1
length: 14
D: TRBD1
CDR3: CSATGTGDYNEQFF
DNA: TGCAGTGCGACCGGGACAGGGGACTACAATGAGCAGTTCTTC

size: -
J: TRBJ2-2
V: TRBV5-6
length: 16
D: -
CDR3: CASSLAGPAFTGELFF
DNA: TGTGCCAGCAGCTTGGCAGGGCCCGCCTTCACCGGGGAGCTGTTTTTT

size: -
J: TRBJ2-7
V: TRBV28
length: 12
D: -
CDR3: CASSRWGNEQYF
DNA: TGTGCCAGCAGTCGGTGGGGGAACGAGCAGTACTTC

size: -
J: TRBJ2-5
V: TRBV29-1
length: 12
D: TRBD1
CDR3: CSAGGQGKTQYF
DNA: TGCAGCGCCGGGGGACAGGGGAAGACCCAGTACTTC

size: -
J: TRBJ1-1
V: TRBV3-1
length: 15
D: -
CDR3: CASSQEAGAGTEAFF
DNA: TGTGCCAGCAGCCAAGAGGCAGGAGCGGGGACTGAAGCTTTCTTT

size: once
J: TRBJ2-2
V: TRBV23-1
length: 18
D: TRBD2
CDR3: CASSHPGTSPSNTGELFF
DNA: TGCGCCAGCAGTCACCCCGGGACTAGCCCTTCGAACACCGGGGAGCTGTTTTTT

size: -
J: TRBJ2-5
V: TRBV3-1
length: 12
D: -
CDR3: CASSALVGTQYF
DNA: TGTGCCAGCAGCGCCCTGGTGGGGACCCAGTACTTC

size: -
J: TRBJ1-1
V: TRBV29-1
length: 13
D: -
CDR3: CSVEAWWDIGAFF
DNA: TGCAGCGTTGAAGCGTGGTGGGACATCGGGGCTTTCTTT

size: -
J: TRBJ2-7
V: TRBV7-2
length: 15
D: TRBD1
CDR3: CASSSGQGYSYEQYF
DNA: TGTGCCAGCAGCTCAGGACAGGGGTACTCCTACGAGCAGTACTTC

size: -
J: TRBJ2-1
V: TRBV7-8
length: 13
D: -
CDR3: CASSLVRRGEQFF
DNA: TGTGCCAGCAGCTTAGTCAGAAGAGGTGAGCAGTTCTTC

size: -
J: TRBJ1-2
V: TRBV18
length: 13
D: TRBD1
CDR3: CASSPGQGTDYTF
DNA: TGTGCCAGCTCTCCGGGACAGGGTACTGACTACACCTTC

size: once
J: TRBJ1-1
V: TRBV7-8
length: 15
D: -
CDR3: CASSPSSKQGAEAFF
DNA: TGTGCCAGCAGCCCCTCAAGTAAACAGGGCGCTGAAGCTTTCTTT

size: -
J: TRBJ2-5
V: TRBV29-1
length: 16
D: -
CDR3: CSVTPYSTVYQETQYF
DNA: TGCAGCGTTACGCCCTATTCGACAGTCTACCAAGAGACCCAGTACTTC